The 25 T cell receptor beta chains presented below share a single source sample, sequenced in a study of low-dose radiotherapy and immunotherapy resistance in tumors. TRAV- and TRBV-specific primers primed first-strand cDNA, covering alpha and beta chains. Both a constant-region primer and a V-primer adapter served to amplify TCRs across 15 to 25 PCR cycles. One entry per CDR3 protein, called by TCRdb with MiXCR from the reads. The table records approximately 42,000 distinct CDR3 sequences, 20% to 30% of them present only once. Documented time point: after trial treatment. The sample's treatment: LDRT plus nivolumab, ipilimumab, low-dose cyclophosphamide and aspirin (RACIN trial). This sample comprised PBMCs, obtained after low-dose radiotherapy plus immunotherapy. These receptors originate from a male donor with prostate cancer.

The genes are TRBV4-2 and TRBJ1-2; 7 bases align to TRBD1. V dropped 4 bases and J dropped 1; count of bases not matched to a gene: 6. The CDR3 length is 15 residues. Germline CDR1 and CDR2: LGHNA and YNFKEQ. CDR3 amino acids: CASSLTGEFNYGYTF. The CDR3 DNA sequence: TGTGCCAGCAGCCTAACAGGGGAGTTTAACTATGGCTACACCTTC.

This clonotype was seen a few times. This likely traces to a read error, being one base from a far larger clone. The rearrangement joins TRBV6-5 to TRBJ2-7, with 8 nucleotides matching TRBD2. CDR1 and CDR2 (germline): MNHEY, SVGAGI. CDR3 length equals 17 residues. Trimming took 2 bases from V and 7 from J; bases not matched to a gene: 16. Here the CDR3 reads CASSYTKPLGTRGEQYF. The CDR3 region has the DNA TGTGCCAGCAGTTACACGAAACCCTTAGGGACTAGGGGTGAGCAGTACTTC.

This clonotype came up many times. The rearrangement uses TRBV6-2 or TRBV6-3 and TRBJ1-2, with TRBD1 matching over 7 bases. The CDR3 is made up of 14 amino acids. J lost 4 bases, V lost 5 bases, and 7 bases had no gene match. Germline CDR1 and CDR2: MNHEY and SVGEGT. The CDR3 DNA reads as TGTGCCAGCAGTACCTATCAGGGGGGCTATGGCTACACCTTC. It codes for CASSTYQGGYGYTF.

The chain has TRBV19 and TRBJ2-2; D is undetermined. The CDR3 spans 15 residues. V lost 0 bases to trimming and J lost 2 bases, with 7 bases between them. From germline, CDR1 is LNHDA and CDR2 SQIVND (reference sequence). Here the CDR3 DNA reads TGTGCCAGTAGTATAGAGGCCAGAAACACCGGGGAGCTGTTTTTT. This translates into CASSIEARNTGELFF.

The V and J genes are TRBV6-2 or TRBV6-3 and TRBJ1-1; TRBD1 aligns across 8 bases. V shed 5 bases and J 6 bases; nucleotides not matched to a gene: 8. Germline V gene lookup returns CDR1 MNHEY and CDR2 SVGEGT. CDR3 length: 14 residues. The CDR3 is CASSQSGGHAEAFF. CDR3 DNA: TGTGCCAGCAGTCAATCAGGGGGCCACGCTGAAGCTTTCTTT.

This clonotype was picked up many times. At one end the junction does not follow the germline gene, possibly because of a read error. Here the CDR3 reads CSAGDSSGGLQETQYF. As DNA, the CDR3 is TGCAGTGCTGGAGATTCTAGCGGGGGGCTTCAAGAGACCCAGTACTTC. The V call is TRBV20-1, the J call TRBJ2-5, with 11 bases aligning to TRBD2. The CDR3 consists of 16 residues. Germline CDR1 and CDR2: DFQATT and SNEGSKA (reference sequence).

This clonotype was seen ten or more times. The chain joins TRBV7-9 to TRBJ1-2, with 8 bases fitting TRBD1. V trimming: 2 bases; J trimming: 6 bases; junction bases outside the gene matches: 8. CDR3 length: 15 amino acids. Germline CDR1 reads SEHNR; CDR2 reads FQNEAQ (reference sequence). In DNA form, the CDR3 reads TGTGCCAGCAGCTTACCGAAGACAGGGGAGGATGGCTACACCTTC. Translated, it gives CASSLPKTGEDGYTF.

This clonotype was seen repeatedly, ten times or more. The chain recombines TRBV7-2 with TRBJ2-5, with 8 positions matching TRBD1. Germline V CDR1 and CDR2: SGHTA, FQGNSA. This CDR3 contains 14 residues. V shed 3 bases, J shed 5 bases, and the junction held 5 bases outside the gene matches. The CDR3 sequence is CASSFRGRIETQYF. The CDR3 coding sequence is TGTGCCAGCAGCTTCAGGGGGCGCATTGAGACCCAGTACTTC.

The table lists this clonotype with many counts. The rearrangement links TRBV30 to TRBJ2-1, with unresolved D. Trimming removed 2 bases at V and 3 bases at J, with 14 bases between. Per the germline V gene, CDR1 is GTSNPN and CDR2 is SVGIG (reference sequence). The CDR3 runs to 15 residues. The CDR3 here is CAWSPRTTLYNEQFF. The CDR3 nucleotides read TGTGCCTGGAGTCCACGGACCACCCTCTACAATGAGCAGTTCTTC. Drawing the rest from reference TRBV30 and TRBJ2-1, the complete variable domain is SQTIHQWPATLVQPVGSPLSLECTVEGTSNPNLYWYRQAAGRGLQLLFYSVGIGQISSEVPQNLSASRPQDRQFILSSKKLLLSDSGFYLCAWSPRTTLYNEQFFGPGTRLTVL.

This clonotype was observed many times. This chain connects TRBV13 to TRBJ2-7, with D unclear. Trimming took off 6 bases at V and 0 bases at J, with 15 bases between the two ends. CDR1 and CDR2 from the germline V gene are PRHDT and FYEKMQ (reference sequence). The CDR3 runs to 15 residues. The CDR3 region has the DNA TGTGCCAGCAGAGCTTATTTGGAGAGCTCCTACGAGCAGTACTTC. This encodes CASRAYLESSYEQYF.

This clonotype was found many times. The chain couples TRBV5-1 to TRBJ1-2; D remains unclear. The CDR3 consists of 14 residues. Germline V gene lookup returns CDR1 SGHRS and CDR2 YFSETQ. V lost 1 base to trimming and J lost 3 bases, with 10 bases between them. CDR3: CASSLRGTDYGYTF. CDR3 sequence (DNA): TGCGCCAGCAGCTTGAGAGGAACTGACTATGGCTACACCTTC. The entire variable domain, with the rest obtained from reference TRBV5-1 and TRBJ1-2, is as follows: KAGVTQTPRYLIKTRGQQVTLSCSPISGHRSVSWYQQTPGQGLQFLFEYFSETQRNKGNFPGRFSGRQFSNSRSEMNVSTLELGDSALYLCASSLRGTDYGYTFGSGTRLTVV.

This chain links TRBV28 with TRBJ2-7; D is unresolved. The length of the CDR3 is 11 residues. V lost 4 bases to trimming and J lost 4 bases, with 5 bases between them. In germline, CDR1 is MDHEN, CDR2 SYDVKM. The CDR3 protein is CASSSRYEQYF. CDR3 in DNA: TGTGCCAGCAGTTCTCGATACGAGCAGTACTTC.

To note about this clonotype: No DNA is shown, since the ends of the CDR3 on it are uncertain; the CDR3 is the one TCRdb lists. V and J are TRBV6-2 or TRBV6-3 and TRBJ2-2. CDR1 and CDR2 from the germline V gene are MNHEY and SVGEGT. The CDR3 adds up to 15 amino acids, both ends counted. The CDR3 reads CASSRRVDTGELFFF.

This chain connects TRBV14 to TRBJ2-1; 9 nucleotides agree with TRBD2. CDR3 length: 15 amino acids. V gave up 5 bases and J gave up 0 bases; unmatched junction bases: 2. CDR1 and CDR2 from the germline V gene are SGHDN and FVKESK. The CDR3 here is CASSKRGVSYNEQFF. The CDR3 bases are TGTGCCAGCAGCAAGCGGGGGGTCTCCTACAATGAGCAGTTCTTC.

With respect to this clonotype: One base away lies a much larger clone, so this may be a sequencing read error. The gene calls are TRBV6-6 and TRBJ1-5; maybe TRBD1 (5 bases). This CDR3 is 14 amino acids long. The germline V gene has CDR1 MNHNY and CDR2 SVGAGI (reference sequence). Deletions cut 6 bases from V and 7 bases from J, with 16 bases between. The CDR3 loop reads CASSLQGLGQPQHF. The CDR3, as DNA: TGTGCCAGCAGCCTGCAGGGTTTGGGGCAGCCCCAGCATTTT.

This clonotype is medium-sized in the sample. CDR3 sequence reads: CASSLGTGEQYF. The DNA for the CDR3 is TGTGCCAGCAGTTTGGGGACAGGGGAGCAGTACTTC. V gene TRBV6-2 or TRBV6-3 combines with J gene TRBJ2-7, with 9 bases that match TRBD1. Germline V gene data show CDR1 as MNHEY and CDR2 as SVGEGT. The CDR3 sequence is 12 residues long. The V and J ends lost 4 bases and 7 bases, in that order; junction bases with no gene match: 2.

This clonotype was counted ten times or more. The chain recombines TRBV6-6 with TRBJ2-7; D is uncertain. The CDR3 covers 14 residues. Trimming removed 2 bases at V and 6 bases at J, with 14 bases between. Per germline, CDR1 MNHNY and CDR2 SVGAGI (reference sequence). The CDR3 protein is CASSYTDTVSEQYF. The CDR3 DNA is TGTGCCAGCAGTTACACTGACACCGTCAGCGAGCAGTACTTC.

This clonotype was picked up many times. J is TRBJ2-1 and V is TRBV7-9, with D possibly matching TRBD1 (6 bases). In germline, CDR1 is SEHNR, CDR2 FQNEAQ (reference sequence). The length of the CDR3 is 14 residues. The V end lost 5 bases, the J end lost 6 bases, and 14 bases lay between the germline ends. CDR3 nucleotides: TGTGCCAGCAGCCCCGACCGACAGGCCAATGAGCAGTTCTTC. Protein product: CASSPDRQANEQFF.

With respect to this clonotype: This CDR3 fails to terminate in the conserved phenylalanine or tryptophan, so it likely reflects a read error. V is TRBV5-1 and J is TRBJ2-5, with a weak D call TRBD2 (6 bases). V was shortened by 2 bases and J by 7 bases, with 15 bases between the two germline ends. The germline V gene encodes CDR1 SGHRS and CDR2 YFSETQ. The CDR3 loop spans 14 amino acids. The CDR3 loop reads CASSLDPVGGTQYL. DNA of the CDR3: TGCGCCAGCAGCTTAGATCCGGTGGGAGGGACCCAGTACTTA.

This chain links TRBV19 with TRBJ1-5; tentatively, D is TRBD1 (6 bases). V lost 6 bases to trimming and J lost 6 bases, with 24 bases between them. Germline CDR1 reads LNHDA; CDR2 reads SQIVND (reference sequence). CDR3 length: 17 amino acids. The CDR3 loop reads CASSWGDRRIRGQPQHF. The CDR3, as DNA: TGTGCCAGTAGCTGGGGAGACAGGAGGATAAGGGGTCAGCCCCAGCATTTT.

On this clonotype: Only one base separates this from a far larger clonotype, so it likely reflects a read error. This chain uses TRBV13 with TRBJ1-5; tentative D call: TRBD1 (6 bases). The CDR3 runs 15 residues. The V gene lost 6 bases and the J gene lost 2 bases, with 14 bases spanning the gap. CDR1 and CDR2 from the germline V gene are PRHDT and FYEKMQ (reference sequence). The CDR3 region has the DNA TGTGCCAGCAGACCTACAGGGCAGGGCAATCAGCCCCAGCATTTT. Its protein is CASRPTGQGNQPQHF.

The J gene is TRBJ1-5, the V gene TRBV6-1; D is uncertain. The CDR3 has 12 amino acids. CDR1 is MNHNS, CDR2 SASEGT, per germline. Trimming took 1 base from V and 5 from J, leaving 3 bases between them. CDR3: CASSEGDQPQHF. As DNA, the CDR3 is TGTGCCAGCAGTGAAGGGGATCAGCCCCAGCATTTT.

In its sample, this clonotype was seen many times. V gene TRBV20-1 combines with J gene TRBJ1-1, with a possible D match to TRBD1 (5 bases). The CDR3 has 15 residues. Deletions cut 7 bases from V and 0 bases from J, with 18 bases between. The germline CDR1 and CDR2 sequences are DFQATT and SNEGSKA (reference sequence). CDR3 in DNA: TGCAGTGTAGGGGACGGCGGCCTTATGAACACTGAAGCTTTCTTT. Amino acid sequence: CSVGDGGLMNTEAFF.

Many counts were recorded for this clonotype. The chain combines TRBV30 with TRBJ2-3; 9 bases map to TRBD2. Losses at the gene ends were 2 bases for V and 2 bases for J; bases not matched to a gene: 2. CDR1 GTSNPN and CDR2 SVGIG come from the germline V gene (reference sequence). The CDR3 sequence is 14 residues long. CDR3 DNA sequence: TGTGCCTGGAGTATAGCGGGGGTCACAGATACGCAGTATTTT. Residues: CAWSIAGVTDTQYF.

This clonotype was seen at least ten times. For the CDR3, the DNA is TGCAGTGCTAGGCCTCCGGGGGCGGGAGGGCGCACCGGGGAGCTGTTTTTT. Translation: CSARPPGAGGRTGELFF. The chain couples TRBV20-1 to TRBJ2-2, with TRBD2 matching 9 bases. Trimming at V came to 3 bases and at J to 4 bases, leaving 12 bases not matched to a gene. This CDR3 is built from 17 residues. Per germline, CDR1 DFQATT and CDR2 SNEGSKA (reference sequence).